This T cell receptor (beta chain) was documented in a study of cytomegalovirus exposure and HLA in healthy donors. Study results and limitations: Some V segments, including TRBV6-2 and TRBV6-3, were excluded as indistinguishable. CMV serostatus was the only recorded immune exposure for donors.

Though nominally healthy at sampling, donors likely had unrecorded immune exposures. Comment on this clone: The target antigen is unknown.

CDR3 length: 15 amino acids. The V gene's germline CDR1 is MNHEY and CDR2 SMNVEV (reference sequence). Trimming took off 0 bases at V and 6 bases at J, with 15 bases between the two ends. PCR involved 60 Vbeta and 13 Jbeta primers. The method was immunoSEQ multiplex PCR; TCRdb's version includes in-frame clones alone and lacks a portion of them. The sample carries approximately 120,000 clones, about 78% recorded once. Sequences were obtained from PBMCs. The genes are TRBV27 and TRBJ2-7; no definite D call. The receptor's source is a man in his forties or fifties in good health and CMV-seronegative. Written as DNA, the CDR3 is TGTGCCAGCAGTTTATCGATTCCGGGTTCGGGCGAGCAGTACTTC. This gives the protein CASSLSIPGSGEQYF.